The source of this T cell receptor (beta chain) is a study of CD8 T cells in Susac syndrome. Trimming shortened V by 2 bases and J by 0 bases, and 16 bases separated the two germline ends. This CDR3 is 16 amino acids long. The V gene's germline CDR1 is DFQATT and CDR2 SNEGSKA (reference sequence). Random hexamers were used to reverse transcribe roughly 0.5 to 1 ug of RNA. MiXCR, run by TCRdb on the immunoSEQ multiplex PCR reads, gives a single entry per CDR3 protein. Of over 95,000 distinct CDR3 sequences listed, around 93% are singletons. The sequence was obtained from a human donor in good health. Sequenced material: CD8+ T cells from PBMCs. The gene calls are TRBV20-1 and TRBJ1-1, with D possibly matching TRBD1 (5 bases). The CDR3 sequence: CSARSVRRALNTEAFF. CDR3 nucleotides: TGCAGTGCTAGATCGGTTCGCAGGGCGTTGAACACTGAAGCTTTCTTT.